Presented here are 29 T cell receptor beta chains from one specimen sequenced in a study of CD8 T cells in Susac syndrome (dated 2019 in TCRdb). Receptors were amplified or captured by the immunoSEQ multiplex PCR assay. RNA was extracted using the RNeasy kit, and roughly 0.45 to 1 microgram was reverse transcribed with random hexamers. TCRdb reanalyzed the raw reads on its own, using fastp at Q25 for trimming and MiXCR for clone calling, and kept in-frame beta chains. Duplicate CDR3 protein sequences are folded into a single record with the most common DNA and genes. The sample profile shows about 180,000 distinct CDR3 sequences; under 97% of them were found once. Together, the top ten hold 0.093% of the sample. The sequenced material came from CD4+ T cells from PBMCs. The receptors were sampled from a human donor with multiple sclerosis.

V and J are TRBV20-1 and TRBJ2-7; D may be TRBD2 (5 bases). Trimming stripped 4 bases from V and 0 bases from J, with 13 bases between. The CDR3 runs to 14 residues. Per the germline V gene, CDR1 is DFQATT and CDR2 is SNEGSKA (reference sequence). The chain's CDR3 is CSATLGGSSYEQYF. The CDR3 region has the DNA TGCAGTGCTACTCTCGGAGGTAGCTCCTACGAGCAGTACTTC.

CDR3 protein: CASRTGDHTGELFF. The DNA for the CDR3 is TGTGCCAGCCGCACAGGGGATCACACCGGGGAGCTGTTTTTT. The chain recombines TRBV7-3 with TRBJ2-2; 7 bases agree with TRBD1. The V gene end was trimmed by 8 bases and the J gene end by 3 bases; junction bases not matched to a gene: 6. There are 14 residues in the CDR3. Germline CDR1 SGHTA, CDR2 FQGTGA.

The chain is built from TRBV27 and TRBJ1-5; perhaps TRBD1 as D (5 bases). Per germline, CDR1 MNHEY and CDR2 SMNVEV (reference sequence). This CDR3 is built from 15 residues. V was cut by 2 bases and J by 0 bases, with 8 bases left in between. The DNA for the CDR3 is TGTGCCAGCAGTTTAGGAGGGGATAGCAATCAGCCCCAGCATTTT. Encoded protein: CASSLGGDSNQPQHF.

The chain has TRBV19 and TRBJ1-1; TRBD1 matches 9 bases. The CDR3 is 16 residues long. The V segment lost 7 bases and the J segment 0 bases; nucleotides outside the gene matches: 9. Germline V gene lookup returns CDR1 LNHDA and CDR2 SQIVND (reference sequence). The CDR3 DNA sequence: TGTGCCAGTATCTTCCGGGACAGGGAATTGAACACTGAAGCTTTCTTT. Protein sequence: CASIFRDRELNTEAFF.

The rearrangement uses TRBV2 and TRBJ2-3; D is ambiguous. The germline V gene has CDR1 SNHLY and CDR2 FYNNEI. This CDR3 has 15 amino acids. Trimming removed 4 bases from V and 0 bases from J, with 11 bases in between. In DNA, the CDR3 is TGTGCCAGCAGTGCCGCCGTGGACAGCACAGATACGCAGTATTTT. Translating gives CASSAAVDSTDTQYF.

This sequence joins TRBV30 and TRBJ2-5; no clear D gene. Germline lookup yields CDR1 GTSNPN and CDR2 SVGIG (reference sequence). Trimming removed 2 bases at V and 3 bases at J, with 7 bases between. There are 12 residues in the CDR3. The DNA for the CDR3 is TGTGCCTGGAGTTTGACCGAAGAGACCCAGTACTTC. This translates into CAWSLTEETQYF.

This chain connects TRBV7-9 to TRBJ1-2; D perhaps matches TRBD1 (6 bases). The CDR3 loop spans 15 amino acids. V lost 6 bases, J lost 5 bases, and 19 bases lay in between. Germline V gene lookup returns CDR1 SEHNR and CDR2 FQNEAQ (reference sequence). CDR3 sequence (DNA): TGTGCCAGCAGTCAGAACACAGGGCCTCAATATGGCTACACCTTC. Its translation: CASSQNTGPQYGYTF. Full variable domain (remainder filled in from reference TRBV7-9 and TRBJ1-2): DTGVSQNPRHKITKRGQNVTFRCDPISEHNRLYWYRQTLGQGPEFLTYFQNEAQLEKSRLLSDRFSAERPKGSFSTLEIQRTEQGDSAMYLCASSQNTGPQYGYTFGSGTRLTVV.

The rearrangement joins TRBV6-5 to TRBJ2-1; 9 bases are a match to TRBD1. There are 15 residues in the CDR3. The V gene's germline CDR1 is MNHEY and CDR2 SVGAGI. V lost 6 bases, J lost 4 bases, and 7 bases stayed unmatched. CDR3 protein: CASRPSQGAYNEQFF. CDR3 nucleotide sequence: TGTGCCAGCAGACCTTCACAGGGGGCGTACAATGAGCAGTTCTTC.

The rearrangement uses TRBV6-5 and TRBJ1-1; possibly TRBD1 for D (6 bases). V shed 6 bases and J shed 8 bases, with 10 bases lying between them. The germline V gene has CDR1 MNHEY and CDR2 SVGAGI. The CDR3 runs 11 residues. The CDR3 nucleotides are TGTGCCAGCAGCCAAAGGGGGGAAGCTTTCTTT. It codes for CASSQRGEAFF.

The CDR3 loop reads CASSLRRDPQGTQYF. CDR3 coding DNA: TGCGCCAGCAGCCTCCGCCGGGACCCGCAGGGGACCCAGTACTTC. V usage is TRBV5-1 and J usage is TRBJ2-5; D is tentatively TRBD1 or TRBD2 (5 bases each). This CDR3 has 15 amino acids. CDR1 is SGHRS, CDR2 YFSETQ, per germline. The V end lost 4 bases, the J end lost 7 bases, and 20 bases lay between the germline ends.

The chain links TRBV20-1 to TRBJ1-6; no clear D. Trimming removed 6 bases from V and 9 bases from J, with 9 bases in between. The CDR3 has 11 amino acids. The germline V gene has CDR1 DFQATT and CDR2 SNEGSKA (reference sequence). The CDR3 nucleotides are TGCAGTGCAACTGTAGGTTCACCCCTCCACTTT. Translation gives CSATVGSPLHF.

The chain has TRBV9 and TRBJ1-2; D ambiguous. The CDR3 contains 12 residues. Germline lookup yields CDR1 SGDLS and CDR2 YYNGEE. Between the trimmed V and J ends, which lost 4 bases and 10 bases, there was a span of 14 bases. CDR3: CASSLFDAHYTF. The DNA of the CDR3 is TGTGCCAGCAGCCTCTTTGACGCCCACTACACCTTC.

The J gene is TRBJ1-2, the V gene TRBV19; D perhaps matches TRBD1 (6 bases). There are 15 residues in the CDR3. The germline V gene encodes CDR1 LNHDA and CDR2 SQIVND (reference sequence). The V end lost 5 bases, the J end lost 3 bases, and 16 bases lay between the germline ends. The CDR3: CASSPGQLSHYGYTF. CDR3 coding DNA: TGTGCCAGTAGTCCCGGACAGTTATCCCACTATGGCTACACCTTC.

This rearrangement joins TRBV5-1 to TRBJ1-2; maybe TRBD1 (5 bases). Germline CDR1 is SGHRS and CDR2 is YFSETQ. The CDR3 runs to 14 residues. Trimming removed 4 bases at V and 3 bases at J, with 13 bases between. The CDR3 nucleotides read TGCGCCAGCAGCCCGGATGGGGGGGACTATGGCTACACCTTC. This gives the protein CASSPDGGDYGYTF.

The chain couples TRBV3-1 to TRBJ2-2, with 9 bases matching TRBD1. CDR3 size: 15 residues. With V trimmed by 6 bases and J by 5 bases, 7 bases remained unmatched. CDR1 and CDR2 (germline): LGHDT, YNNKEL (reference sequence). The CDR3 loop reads CASRDGTGWTGELFF. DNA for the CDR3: TGTGCCAGCAGGGACGGGACAGGGTGGACCGGGGAGCTGTTTTTT.

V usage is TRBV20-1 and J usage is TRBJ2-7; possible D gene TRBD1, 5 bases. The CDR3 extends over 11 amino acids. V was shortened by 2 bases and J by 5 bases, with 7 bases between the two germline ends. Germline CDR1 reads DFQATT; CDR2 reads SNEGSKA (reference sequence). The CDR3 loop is CSARQGDEQYF. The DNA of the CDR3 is TGCAGTGCTAGACAGGGTGACGAGCAGTACTTC.

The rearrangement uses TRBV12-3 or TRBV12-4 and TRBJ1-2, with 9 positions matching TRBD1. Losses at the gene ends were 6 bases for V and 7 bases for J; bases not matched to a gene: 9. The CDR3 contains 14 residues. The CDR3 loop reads CASSSWGTGTGYTF. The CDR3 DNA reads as TGTGCCAGCAGCTCGTGGGGGACAGGGACTGGCTACACCTTC.

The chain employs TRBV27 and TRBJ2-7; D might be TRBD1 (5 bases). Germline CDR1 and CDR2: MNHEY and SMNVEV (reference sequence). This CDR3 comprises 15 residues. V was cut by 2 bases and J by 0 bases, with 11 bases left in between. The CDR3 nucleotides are TGTGCCAGCAGTTTAGGGGCCTTGAGCTCCTACGAGCAGTACTTC. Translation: CASSLGALSSYEQYF.

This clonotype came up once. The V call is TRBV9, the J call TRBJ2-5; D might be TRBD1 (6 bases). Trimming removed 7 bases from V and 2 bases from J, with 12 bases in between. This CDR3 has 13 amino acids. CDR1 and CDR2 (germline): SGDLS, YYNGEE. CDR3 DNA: TGTGCCAGCGCGAAGGGGGATCAAGAGACCCAGTACTTC. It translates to CASAKGDQETQYF.

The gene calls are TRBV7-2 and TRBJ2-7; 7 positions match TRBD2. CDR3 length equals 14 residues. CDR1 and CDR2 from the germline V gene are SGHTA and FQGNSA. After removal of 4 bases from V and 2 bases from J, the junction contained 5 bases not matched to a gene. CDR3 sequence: CASSSGGSAYEQYF. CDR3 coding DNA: TGTGCCAGCAGCTCCGGGGGGAGCGCCTACGAGCAGTACTTC. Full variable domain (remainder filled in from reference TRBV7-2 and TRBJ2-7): GAGVSQSPSNKVTEKGKDVELRCDPISGHTALYWYRQSLGQGLEFLIYFQGNSAPDKSGLPSDRFSAERTGGSVSTLTIQRTQQEDSAVYLCASSSGGSAYEQYFGPGTRLTVT.

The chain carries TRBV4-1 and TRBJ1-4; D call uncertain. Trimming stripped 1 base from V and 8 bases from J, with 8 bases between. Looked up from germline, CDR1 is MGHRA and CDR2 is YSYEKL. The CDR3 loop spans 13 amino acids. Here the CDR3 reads CASSQATGEKLFF. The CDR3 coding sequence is TGCGCCAGCAGCCAAGCGACTGGGGAAAAACTGTTTTTT.

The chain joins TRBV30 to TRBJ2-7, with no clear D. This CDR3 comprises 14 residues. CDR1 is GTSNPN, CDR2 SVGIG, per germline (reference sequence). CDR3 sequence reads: CAPPDRRKYYEQYF. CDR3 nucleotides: TGTGCACCTCCGGACCGAAGAAAATATTACGAGCAGTACTTC.

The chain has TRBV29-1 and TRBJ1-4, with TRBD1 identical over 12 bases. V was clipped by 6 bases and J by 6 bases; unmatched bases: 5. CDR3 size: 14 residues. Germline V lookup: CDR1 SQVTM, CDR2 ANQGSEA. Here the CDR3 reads CSVGTGGRDEKLFF. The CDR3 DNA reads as TGCAGCGTGGGGACAGGGGGCCGGGATGAAAAACTGTTTTTT. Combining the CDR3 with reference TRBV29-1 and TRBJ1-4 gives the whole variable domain SAVISQKPSRDICQRGTSLTIQCQVDSQVTMMFWYRQQPGQSLTLIATANQGSEATYESGFVIDKFPISRPNLTFSTLTVSNMSPEDSSIYLCSVGTGGRDEKLFFGSGTQLSVL.

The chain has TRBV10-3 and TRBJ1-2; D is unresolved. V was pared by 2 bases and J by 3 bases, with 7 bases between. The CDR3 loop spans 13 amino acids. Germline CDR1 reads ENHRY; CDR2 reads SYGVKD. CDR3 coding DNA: TGTGCCATCAGTGAGCAGTTCCACTATGGCTACACCTTC. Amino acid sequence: CAISEQFHYGYTF.

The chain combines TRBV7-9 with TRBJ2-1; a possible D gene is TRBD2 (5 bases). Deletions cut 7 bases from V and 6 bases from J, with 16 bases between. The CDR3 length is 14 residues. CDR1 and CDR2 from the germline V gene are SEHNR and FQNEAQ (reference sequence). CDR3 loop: CASTLGVSGNEQFF. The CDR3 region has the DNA TGTGCCAGCACCCTCGGGGTGTCTGGCAATGAGCAGTTCTTC.

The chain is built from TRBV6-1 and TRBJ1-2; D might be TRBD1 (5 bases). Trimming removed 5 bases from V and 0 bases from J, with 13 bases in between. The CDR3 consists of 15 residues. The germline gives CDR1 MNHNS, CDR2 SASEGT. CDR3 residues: CASSRSGHSNYGYTF. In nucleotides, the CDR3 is TGTGCCAGCAGTCGATCGGGGCACTCTAACTATGGCTACACCTTC.

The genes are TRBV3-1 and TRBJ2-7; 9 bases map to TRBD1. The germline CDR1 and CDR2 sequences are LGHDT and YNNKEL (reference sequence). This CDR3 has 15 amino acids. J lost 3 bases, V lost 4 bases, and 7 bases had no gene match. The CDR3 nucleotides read TGTGCCAGCAGCCCGGGACAGGGAACTCTCTACGAGCAGTACTTC. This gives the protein CASSPGQGTLYEQYF.

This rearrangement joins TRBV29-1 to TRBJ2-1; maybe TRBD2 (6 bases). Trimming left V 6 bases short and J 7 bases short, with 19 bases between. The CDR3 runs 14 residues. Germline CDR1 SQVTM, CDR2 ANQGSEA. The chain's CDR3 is CSVAGGWGRNEQFF. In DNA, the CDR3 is TGCAGCGTCGCCGGGGGATGGGGTAGGAATGAGCAGTTCTTC.

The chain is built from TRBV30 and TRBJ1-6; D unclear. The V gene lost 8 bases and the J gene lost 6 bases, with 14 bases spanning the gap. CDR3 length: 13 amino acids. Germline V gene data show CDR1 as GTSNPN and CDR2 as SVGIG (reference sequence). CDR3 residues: CAEQVKPNSPLHF. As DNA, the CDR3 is TGTGCCGAACAAGTAAAACCTAATTCACCCCTCCACTTT.